A single sample gave rise to the 9 T cell receptor beta chains below, sequenced in a study of T-cell memory formation after mild COVID-19. TCRdb passed the 5' RACE reads through MiXCR, listing each CDR3 protein once. Among roughly 340,000 distinct CDR3 sequences, more than 20% were seen once, and the ten largest hold around a fifth. Material: PBMCs or a T cell subset sorted from them (not recorded which). The receptors derive from a man younger than 35 who had mild COVID-19 (a few samples of this study predate the infection). Cell type and time point are not known.

This clonotype was recorded a few times. The genes are TRBV4-3 and TRBJ2-3; a possible D gene is TRBD1 (6 bases). V dropped 0 bases and J dropped 6 bases, with 22 bases sitting between them. The CDR3 contains 18 residues. Per the germline V gene, CDR1 is LGHNA and CDR2 is YSLEER. The CDR3 region is CASSQDLIRGEAVDTQYF. CDR3 nucleotides: TGCGCCAGCAGCCAAGATCTCATCAGGGGCGAGGCAGTGGATACGCAGTATTTT.

The V call is TRBV7-9, the J call TRBJ1-6; D gene uncertain. V lost 3 bases and J lost 6, with 12 bases in between. The CDR3 contains 15 residues. Germline values: CDR1 SEHNR, CDR2 FQNEAQ (reference sequence). CDR3 loop: CASSLMTGLNSPLHF. The CDR3 coding sequence is TGTGCCAGCAGCTTGATGACGGGCCTTAATTCACCCCTCCACTTT.

The chain carries TRBV7-2 and TRBJ2-2, with D possibly TRBD1 on 6 matching bases. This CDR3 comprises 15 residues. The V end lost 5 bases, the J end lost 3 bases, and 13 bases lay between the germline ends. Germline-derived CDR1 and CDR2 are SGHTA and FQGNSA. CDR3 protein: CASSGRTAHTGELFF. In DNA form, the CDR3 reads TGTGCCAGCAGCGGGCGGACAGCCCACACCGGGGAGCTGTTTTTT.

This clonotype appeared a few times. V is TRBV27 and J is TRBJ1-5; D not resolved. CDR1 is MNHEY, CDR2 SMNVEV, per germline (reference sequence). This CDR3 has 14 amino acids. V lost 0 bases and J 1 base, leaving 4 bases between the germline ends. The CDR3 protein is CASSLSYSNQPQHF. For the CDR3, the DNA is TGTGCCAGCAGTTTATCATACAGCAATCAGCCCCAGCATTTT.

The rearrangement joins TRBV6-5 to TRBJ2-5; D is perhaps TRBD2 (6 bases). This CDR3 comprises 16 residues. CDR1 is MNHEY and CDR2 is SVGAGI in the germline V gene. The germline V and J ends were trimmed by 0 bases and 4 bases, with 15 bases remaining between them. The DNA for the CDR3 is TGTGCCAGCAGTTACTCGAGATTCGCGGGGCTAGAGACCCAGTACTTC. It is translated as CASSYSRFAGLETQYF.

This clonotype was recorded many times. The chain has TRBV4-2 and TRBJ1-6; D is uncertain. The germline CDR1 and CDR2 sequences are LGHNA and YNFKEQ. Trimming pared 1 base from V and 11 bases from J, leaving 15 bases between. CDR3 size: 15 residues. Here the CDR3 reads CASSQGRAPLAPLHF. For the CDR3, the DNA is TGTGCCAGCAGCCAAGGGAGGGCCCCCCTAGCACCCCTCCACTTT.

The V and J genes are TRBV5-1 and TRBJ2-2; 7 nucleotides agree with TRBD2. Germline CDR1 SGHRS, CDR2 YFSETQ. Trimming cost V 4 bases and J 0 bases; bases outside gene matches: 6. The CDR3 consists of 16 residues. The chain's CDR3 is CASSGASGSNTGELFF. In DNA form, the CDR3 reads TGCGCCAGCAGCGGTGCTAGCGGTTCGAACACCGGGGAGCTGTTTTTT.

In this sample, this clonotype turned up a few times. J is TRBJ1-1 and V is TRBV7-9; no firm D call. V was pared by 6 bases and J by 10 bases, with 18 bases between. The CDR3 spans 13 residues. Germline assignment: CDR1 SEHNR and CDR2 FQNEAQ (reference sequence). The CDR3 nucleotides are TGTGCCAGCAGTCTGGCGGGAGCGGGAGGAGCTTTCTTT. Translated: CASSLAGAGGAFF.

The rearrangement links TRBV28 to TRBJ2-1; TRBD1 is a possible D gene (8 bases). The V end was cut by 6 bases, the J end by 2 bases, with 14 bases between. In germline, CDR1 is MDHEN, CDR2 SYDVKM. The CDR3 loop spans 15 amino acids. CDR3 sequence reads: CASSRTGTTYNEQFF. The CDR3 DNA reads TGTGCCAGCAGCCGGACAGGGACTACCTACAATGAGCAGTTCTTC.